This T cell receptor beta chain was obtained from a study of cytomegalovirus exposure and HLA in healthy donors. Findings and caveats of the study: Presence/absence analyses treated sequencing depth as roughly uniform across donors. Previously analyzed data showed that most TCR beta V segments were productive at a frequency of about 90% or about 30%.

Nominal health characterized the donors when sampled, though unrecorded immune exposures were likely. The CDR3 loop spans 15 amino acids. The V gene end was trimmed by 6 bases and the J gene end by 7 bases; junction bases not matched to a gene: 10. Germline V gives CDR1 MDHEN, CDR2 SYDVKM. On this clone: Antigen unknown.

It was with 60 Vbeta and 13 Jbeta primers that the PCR ran. The repertoire was sequenced with immunoSEQ multiplex PCR; TCRdb's copy has only in-frame clones and lacks some. The table lists about 260,000 clones, roughly four fifths of them singletons. The sequence was collected from a woman in her thirties or forties in good health and CMV-seropositive. The sample consisted of PBMCs. The chain recombines TRBV28 with TRBJ1-2, with TRBD1 matching over 11 bases. The CDR3 nucleotides read TGTGCCAGCAGCCTAACCGGGACAGGGGGTATTGGCTACACCTTC. Translated, it gives CASSLTGTGGIGYTF.